This TCR beta chain appears in the sequencing data of a study of monozygotic twins with inflammatory bowel disease. Study conclusions and caveats: Relative clonotype sharing with others was diminished in IBD patients versus healthy twins, particularly with disease activity.

Making each TCR library took approximately 3,700 ng of total RNA. PCR of TCRalpha and TCRbeta cDNA was nested, with two rounds of 16 and 9 cycles. For each CDR3 protein, TCRdb gives one entry from its re-call of the 5' RACE reads, without DNA. In all, the sample yields around 190,000 distinct CDR3 sequences. This CDR3 has 12 residues. Germline CDR1 reads DFQATT; CDR2 reads SNEGSKA (reference sequence). Turning to this clonotype: Antigen: not known.

The clonotype was recovered from a human donor with ulcerative colitis or Crohn's disease, or a healthy co-twin of an affected twin (not recorded which). The source material was blood. This chain joins TRBV20-1 and TRBJ1-2; the D call of TRBD1 rests on TCRdb alone, since no DNA is present to check it. The chain's CDR3 is CSARARGYGYTF.